A selection of T cell receptor beta chains follows, all from one sample in a study of cytomegalovirus exposure and HLA in healthy donors. Data came from immunoSEQ multiplex PCR; TCRdb stores just in-frame clones and leaves some out. The repertoire has 150,000 to 160,000 clones, around 75% of them found once; the top ten carry approximately 8%. The sample comprised PBMCs. The receptors were gathered from a man in his thirties or forties in good health and CMV-seropositive. Both conserved end residues are part of each CDR3. Only some rows state a clone size, as once, few, many or a class for expanded clones.

V | size | CDR3
TRBV13 | few | CASSFDSRSSYNSPLHF
TRBV15 | - | CATSFRDFQETQYF
TRBV7-2 | - | CASSPRYTDTQYF
TRBV4-1 | - | CASSQGQGAWQPQHF
TRBV30 | - | CAWSTNYGYTF
TRBV15 | - | CATSRAGLARSRETQYF
TRBV5-1 | - | CASSPYGTGTYEQYF
TRBV4-2 | - | CASSSGRGTIPYEQYF
TRBV19 | - | CASSMGSFNEKLFF
TRBV6-5 | - | CASSSPSGQSNEKLFF
TRBV30 | - | CAWSVQGATEAFF
TRBV10-3 | - | CAISAVGTPRDTQYF
TRBV5-1 | - | CASSIDGDSAYEQYF
TRBV4-2 | few | CASSQGDRAYEQYF
TRBV6-1 | - | CASSPGVSGNTIYF
TRBV2 | - | CASISPQGQPQGNEQFF
TRBV6-5 | - | CASSYSGQRNEKLFF
TRBV13 | few | CASSFGRGKGNTIYF
TRBV6-1 | once | CASRWGQGMNTEAFF
TRBV27 | - | CAAGPSSGNTIYF
TRBV13 | few | CASSLAQDNTEAFF
TRBV6-6 | - | CASSSGQASTNEKLFF
TRBV5-1 | once | CASSLGQGTYNEQFF
TRBV4-2 | few | CASSHPTGGDEKLFF